This T cell receptor beta chain was captured by sequencing in a study of OX40 agonist ivuxolimab in advanced cancers. About the study: Six ivuxolimab dose levels, 0.01 to 10 mg/kg, were given intravenously every 2 weeks.

Germline loops: CDR1 SGHNT, CDR2 YYREEE (reference sequence). The V end lost 0 bases, the J end lost 11 bases, and 11 bases lay between the germline ends. This CDR3 has 12 amino acids. Findings and caveats of the study: CD4+ T cells averaged fewer expanded clones than CD8+ T cells.

This clone was seen a handful of times. Its matching antigen is unknown. TCRdb's copy holds only in-frame clones and misses some; the assay was immunoSEQ multiplex PCR. The sample contains around 50,000 clones, about 85% of which appear only once. The source was CD4+ or CD8+ T cells sorted from blood, collected in a trial of the OX40 agonist ivuxolimab. The clonotype comes from an adult with an advanced solid tumor such as melanoma, head and neck, liver or kidney cancer. The gene calls are TRBV5-4 and TRBJ1-1; D is unclear. The CDR3 is CASSLGGGMAFF. CDR3 DNA sequence: TGTGCCAGCAGCTTGGGGGGAGGGATGGCTTTCTTT.